This TCR beta chain was identified during a study of vaccination and CD4 T cells after COVID-19. Study background: Each participant underwent a two-dose regimen of either the BNT162b2 or the mRNA-1273 vaccine. Median draw time for post-COVID samples was 90 to 130 days post-diagnosis (range 35 to 161).

Treatment: roughly ten-day PBMC culture with coronavirus spike peptide pools or control peptides (ViraFEST assay). The authors swapped half the medium for fresh IL-2 medium on days 3 and 7. The Oncomine TCR Beta short-read assay sequenced DNA from cultured CD4+ T cells. TCRdb reprocessed the PCR reads via MiXCR and lists one record per CDR3 protein. The sample has 8,500 to 9,500 distinct CDR3 sequences, approximately 60% seen once. This clonotype was detected a few times. Antigen specificity is unknown. This CDR3 has 15 residues. CDR1 and CDR2 from the germline V gene are MNHEY and SVGEGT. Trimming pared 1 base from V and 6 bases from J, leaving 14 bases between.

This receptor was taken from a human donor with COVID-19. The sample was cultured CD4+ T cells from blood, taken after SARS-CoV-2 vaccination. V is TRBV6-2 or TRBV6-3 and J is TRBJ2-3, with D unresolved. The CDR3 DNA reads as TGTGCCAGCAGTTACTTATTCCCGGGTTCCGATACGCAGTATTTT. Amino acids: CASSYLFPGSDTQYF.